This TCR beta chain was observed in a study of T cell repertoires in cytomegalovirus infection. TCRdb reanalysed the reads using MiXCR and keeps one entry per CDR3 protein. The data show about 160,000 distinct CDR3 sequences, roughly 15% seen once. This CDR3 comprises 12 residues. The V end was cut by 1 base, the J end by 7 bases, with 7 bases between. The study's findings and limits: The study found HLA-C-restricted CMV-specific TCR beta clonotypes dominating the ex vivo response. Cumulated frequencies of public TCR beta families served to identify carriers of CMV plus the relevant HLA.

The sample holds a few counts of this clonotype. Antigen unknown. The source is a human donor in good health (CMV status not recorded). Some clones in this sample may be carry-over from other donors' samples. The chain combines TRBV12-3 or TRBV12-4 with TRBJ1-2; no clear D gene. Source material: CD8+ T cells from PBMCs. CDR3 in amino acids: CASSLGLGGYTF. The CDR3 DNA follows: TGTGCCAGCAGTTTAGGGTTGGGTGGCTACACCTTC.